The 25 T cell receptor beta chains in this list originate from one sample, sequenced in a study of T cell responses to AZD1222 COVID-19 vaccine. Only in-frame clones appear in the TCRdb table, and some are missing; sequencing was by immunoSEQ multiplex PCR. This table holds about 160,000 clones, 89% found once. The specimen comprised peripheral blood, sampled on day 0 of AZD1222 vaccination. These TCRs come from an adult in good health.

V usage is TRBV12-5 and J usage is TRBJ1-1, with a tentative D call TRBD1 (5 bases). This CDR3 contains 13 residues. Trimming stripped 7 bases from V and 3 bases from J, with 12 bases between. Per the germline V gene, CDR1 is LGHNT and CDR2 is FRNRAP. The CDR3 here is CASAGGPDTEAFF. The CDR3 bases are TGTGCTAGTGCCGGGGGTCCGGACACTGAAGCTTTCTTT.

The rearrangement uses TRBV5-1 and TRBJ1-1, with 7 bases identical to TRBD1. Trimming removed 4 bases from V and 1 base from J; junction bases left unmatched: 4. Germline CDR1 SGHRS, CDR2 YFSETQ. This CDR3 is built from 14 residues. Here the CDR3 DNA reads TGCGCCAGCAGCACCGGGACAGCGAACACTGAAGCTTTCTTT. This translates into CASSTGTANTEAFF.

The chain combines TRBV28 with TRBJ2-7; D is undetermined. V dropped 4 bases and J dropped 2 bases, with 6 bases sitting between them. The CDR3 runs to 12 residues. Germline V lookup: CDR1 MDHEN, CDR2 SYDVKM. The CDR3 protein is CASSSYTYEQYF. The CDR3 region has the DNA TGTGCCAGCAGTTCCTACACCTACGAGCAGTACTTC.

The V and J genes are TRBV10-3 and TRBJ1-2; 8 positions match TRBD1. Germline V gives CDR1 ENHRY, CDR2 SYGVKD. The length of the CDR3 is 13 residues. The ends lost 6 bases at V and 8 bases at J; junction bases unmatched: 8. CDR3 nucleotide sequence: TGTGCCATCAGCCTCACAGGGGGGGACGGCTACACCTTC. Amino acid sequence: CAISLTGGDGYTF.

The chain combines TRBV5-1 with TRBJ2-7, with no clear D. The V gene lost 0 bases and the J gene lost 6 bases, with 10 bases spanning the gap. Germline assignment: CDR1 SGHRS and CDR2 YFSETQ. This CDR3 has 13 residues. CDR3 region: CASSLDPPTEQYF. As DNA, the CDR3 is TGCGCCAGCAGCTTGGACCCACCCACCGAGCAGTACTTC.

The chain employs TRBV11-2 and TRBJ1-2; D call uncertain. The germline CDR1 and CDR2 sequences are SGHAT and FQNNGV. V lost 1 base and J 2 bases, leaving 5 bases between the germline ends. The CDR3 has 13 amino acids. CDR3 region: CASSLAWNYGYTF. In DNA form, the CDR3 reads TGTGCCAGCAGCTTAGCGTGGAACTATGGCTACACCTTC.

This chain uses TRBV5-1 with TRBJ1-4; D unclear. Trimming removed 1 base at V and 4 bases at J, with 8 bases between. There are 14 residues in the CDR3. Germline loops: CDR1 SGHRS, CDR2 YFSETQ. This CDR3 is CASSLQASNEKLFF. The CDR3 coding sequence is TGCGCCAGCAGCTTGCAAGCCAGTAATGAAAAACTGTTTTTT.

This chain connects TRBV15 to TRBJ1-5; maybe TRBD1 (6 bases). Trimming stripped 7 bases from V and 1 base from J, with 11 bases between. In germline, CDR1 is LNHNV, CDR2 YYDKDF (reference sequence). The CDR3 extends over 14 amino acids. The CDR3 nucleotides read TGTGCCACCAAAGGACAGTTAAGCAATCAGCCCCAGCATTTT. Amino acids: CATKGQLSNQPQHF.

The chain carries TRBV3-1 (or the pseudogene TRBV3-2) and TRBJ2-5; D is undetermined. Germline CDR1 reads LGHDT; CDR2 reads YNNKEL (reference sequence). The CDR3 covers 13 residues. V was pared by 0 bases and J by 6 bases, with 8 bases between. CDR3 in amino acids: CASSQDRAQTQYF. The CDR3, as DNA: TGTGCCAGCAGCCAAGATAGGGCGCAGACCCAGTACTTC.

For the CDR3, the DNA is TGTGCCAGCAGCCCGGGGACCCTAAAAGATACGCAGTATTTT. Translated, it gives CASSPGTLKDTQYF. The chain is built from TRBV9 and TRBJ2-3, with D perhaps being TRBD1 or TRBD2 (5 bases each). Germline V gene sequence: CDR1 SGDLS, CDR2 YYNGEE. Trimming took off 4 bases at V and 5 bases at J, with 14 bases between the two ends. The CDR3 runs 14 residues.

This chain joins TRBV18 and TRBJ2-2, with a tentative D call TRBD1 (6 bases). The germline V and J ends were trimmed by 6 bases and 3 bases, with 11 bases remaining between them. Per germline, CDR1 KGHSH and CDR2 LQKENI. The CDR3 runs to 14 residues. CDR3 amino acids: CASSNRADTGELFF. The CDR3, as DNA: TGTGCCAGCTCGAACAGGGCGGACACCGGGGAGCTGTTTTTT.

The gene calls are TRBV28 and TRBJ2-1; D perhaps matches TRBD2 (6 bases). Germline CDR1 and CDR2: MDHEN and SYDVKM. The CDR3 length is 14 residues. V was shortened by 2 bases and J by 6 bases, with 11 bases between the two germline ends. The DNA for the CDR3 is TGTGCCAGCAGTTTAACGGGAGAGGTCAATGAGCAGTTCTTC. Amino acid sequence: CASSLTGEVNEQFF.

This clone was detected once. The chain joins TRBV6-5 to TRBJ2-6; 7 nucleotides align to TRBD1. Germline-derived CDR1 and CDR2 are MNHEY and SVGAGI. V shed 0 bases, J shed 6 bases, and the junction held 5 bases outside the gene matches. The CDR3 totals 16 residues. The CDR3: CASSYSEGAPANVLTF. CDR3 DNA: TGTGCCAGCAGTTACTCAGAGGGGGCCCCGGCCAACGTCCTGACTTTC.

This chain joins TRBV28 and TRBJ1-2; D is ambiguous. The V end was cut by 3 bases, the J end by 4 bases, with 15 bases between. CDR3 length equals 15 residues. Germline V gene lookup returns CDR1 MDHEN and CDR2 SYDVKM. The CDR3 coding sequence is TGTGCCAGCAGTTTTACCCGTGGGGTGGGCTATGGCTACACCTTC. This encodes CASSFTRGVGYGYTF.

The chain couples TRBV5-6 to TRBJ2-1; D is unresolved. CDR1 and CDR2 (germline): SGHDT, YYEEEE. The ends were cut back, 2 bases at V and 7 bases at J, with 13 bases in the middle. The CDR3 extends over 14 amino acids. The DNA for the CDR3 is TGTGCCAGCAGCTTAGACTCCACGAGGAATGAGCAGTTCTTC. Translation: CASSLDSTRNEQFF.

The chain couples TRBV15 to TRBJ2-1; 9 bases fit TRBD2. CDR1 LNHNV and CDR2 YYDKDF come from the germline V gene (reference sequence). J gave up 7 bases and V 6 bases, and 13 bases lay outside the gene matches. The length of the CDR3 is 16 residues. CDR3 sequence (DNA): TGTGCCACCAGTAAAGCAGCAGCGGGGGGCGGGAATGAGCAGTTCTTC. It is translated as CATSKAAAGGGNEQFF.

This chain links TRBV28 with TRBJ2-7; D not resolved. The CDR3 loop spans 12 amino acids. CDR1 and CDR2 from the germline V gene are MDHEN and SYDVKM. V was shortened by 5 bases and J by 7 bases, with 12 bases between the two germline ends. DNA of the CDR3: TGTGCCAGCAGTCCCCCCAGGTGGGAGCAGTACTTC. It encodes CASSPPRWEQYF.

The chain couples TRBV12-3 or TRBV12-4 to TRBJ1-3; unclear D gene. Trimming left V 5 bases short and J 4 bases short, with 9 bases between. The CDR3 sequence is 13 residues long. The CDR3 loop is CASSERSGNTIYF. CDR3 sequence (DNA): TGTGCCAGCAGTGAACGCAGCGGAAACACCATATATTTT.

The genes are TRBV12-3 or TRBV12-4 and TRBJ1-2; D perhaps matches TRBD1 (5 bases). Trimming left V 8 bases short and J 4 bases short, with 14 bases between. The CDR3 sequence is 13 residues long. This CDR3 reads CASSNGGFYGYTF. The CDR3 nucleotides are TGTGCCAGCTCCAACGGGGGGTTCTATGGCTACACCTTC.

The gene calls are TRBV5-6 and TRBJ2-7; D is unresolved. Germline-derived CDR1 and CDR2 are SGHDT and YYEEEE. V lost 1 base and J lost 5, with 7 bases in between. The CDR3 loop spans 12 amino acids. In DNA, the CDR3 is TGTGCCAGCAGCTTGTATGGGGACGAGCAGTACTTC. Translation gives CASSLYGDEQYF.

CDR3 in DNA: TGTGCCAGCAGCCGGGGTACGGGCAATCAGCCCCAGCATTTT. Its protein product is CASSRGTGNQPQHF. The chain joins TRBV5-6 to TRBJ1-5; D not certain. The CDR3 is made up of 14 amino acids. Trimming removed 4 bases at V and 2 bases at J, with 10 bases between. CDR1 and CDR2 (germline): SGHDT, YYEEEE.

As regards this clone: Other DNA sequences of this sample code for an identical CDR3. The chain links TRBV20-1 to TRBJ2-1; D is unresolved. The V end lost 6 bases, the J end lost 4 bases, and 7 bases lay between the germline ends. The CDR3 is made up of 11 amino acids. The germline V gene has CDR1 DFQATT and CDR2 SNEGSKA (reference sequence). The CDR3 sequence: CSASRYNEQFF. The CDR3 DNA is TGCAGTGCCAGTAGGTACAATGAGCAGTTCTTC.

The rearrangement joins TRBV7-8 to TRBJ2-4; 8 bases align to TRBD1. V shed 5 bases and J 0 bases; nucleotides not matched to a gene: 18. This CDR3 has 20 residues. Germline V gene data show CDR1 as SGHVS and CDR2 as FQNEAQ. The DNA of the CDR3 is TGTGCCAGCAGCACAGGGGGGACGGGTCCCTCCATTTTAGCCAAAAACATTCAGTACTTC. It is translated as CASSTGGTGPSILAKNIQYF.

This chain uses TRBV5-4 with TRBJ2-1, with 10 bases matching TRBD2. Looked up from germline, CDR1 is SGHNT and CDR2 is YYREEE (reference sequence). Germline trimming cut 4 bases from V and 9 bases from J; bases unmatched to any gene: 10. The CDR3 has 15 residues. The CDR3 bases are TGTGCCAGCAGCCTCACTAGCGGGAAAATAGGTGAGCAGTTCTTC. This sequence encodes CASSLTSGKIGEQFF.

The chain uses TRBV14 and TRBJ1-4; perhaps TRBD1 as D (6 bases). The CDR3 is made up of 14 amino acids. V was trimmed by 6 bases and J by 5 bases, leaving 13 bases between them. Per the germline V gene, CDR1 is SGHDN and CDR2 is FVKESK. In DNA form, the CDR3 reads TGTGCCAGCAGACCGACAGGTAGAAATGAAAAACTGTTTTTT. It translates to CASRPTGRNEKLFF.